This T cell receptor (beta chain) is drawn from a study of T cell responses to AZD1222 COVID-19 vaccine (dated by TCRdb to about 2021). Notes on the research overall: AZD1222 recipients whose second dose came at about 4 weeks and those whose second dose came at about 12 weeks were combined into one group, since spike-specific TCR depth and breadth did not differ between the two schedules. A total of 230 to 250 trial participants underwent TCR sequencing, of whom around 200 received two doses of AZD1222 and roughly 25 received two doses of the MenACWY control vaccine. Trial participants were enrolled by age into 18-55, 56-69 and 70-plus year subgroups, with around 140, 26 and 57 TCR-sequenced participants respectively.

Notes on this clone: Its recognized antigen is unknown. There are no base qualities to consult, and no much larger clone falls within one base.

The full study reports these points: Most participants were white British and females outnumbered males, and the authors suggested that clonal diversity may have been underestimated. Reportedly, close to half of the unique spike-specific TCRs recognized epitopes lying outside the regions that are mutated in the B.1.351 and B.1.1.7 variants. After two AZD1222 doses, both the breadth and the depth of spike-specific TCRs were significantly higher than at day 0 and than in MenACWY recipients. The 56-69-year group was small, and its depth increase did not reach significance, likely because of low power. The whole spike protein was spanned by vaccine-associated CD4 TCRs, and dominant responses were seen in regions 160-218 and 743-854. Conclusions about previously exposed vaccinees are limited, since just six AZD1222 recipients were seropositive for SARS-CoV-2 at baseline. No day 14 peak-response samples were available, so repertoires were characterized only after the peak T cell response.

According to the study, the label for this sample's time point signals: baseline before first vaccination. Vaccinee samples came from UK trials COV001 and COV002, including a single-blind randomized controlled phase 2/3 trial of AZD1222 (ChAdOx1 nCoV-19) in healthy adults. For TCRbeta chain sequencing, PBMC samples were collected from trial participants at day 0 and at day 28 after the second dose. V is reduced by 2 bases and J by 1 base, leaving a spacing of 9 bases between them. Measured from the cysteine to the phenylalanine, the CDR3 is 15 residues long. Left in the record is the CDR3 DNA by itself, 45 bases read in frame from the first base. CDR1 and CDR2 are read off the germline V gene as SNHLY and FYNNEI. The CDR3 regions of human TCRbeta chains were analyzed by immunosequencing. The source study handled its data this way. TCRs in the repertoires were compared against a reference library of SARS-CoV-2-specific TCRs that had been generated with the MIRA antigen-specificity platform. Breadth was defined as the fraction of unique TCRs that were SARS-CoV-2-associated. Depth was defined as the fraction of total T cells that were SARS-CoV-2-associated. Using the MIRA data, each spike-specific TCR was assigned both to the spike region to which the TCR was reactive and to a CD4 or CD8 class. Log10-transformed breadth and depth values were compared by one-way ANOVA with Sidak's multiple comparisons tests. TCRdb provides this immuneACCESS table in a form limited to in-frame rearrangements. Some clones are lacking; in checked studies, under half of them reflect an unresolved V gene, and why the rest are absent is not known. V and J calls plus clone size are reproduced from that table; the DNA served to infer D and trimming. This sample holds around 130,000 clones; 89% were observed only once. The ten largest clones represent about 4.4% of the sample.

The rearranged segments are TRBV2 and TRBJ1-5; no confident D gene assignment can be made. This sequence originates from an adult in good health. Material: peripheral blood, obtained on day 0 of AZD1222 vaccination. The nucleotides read TGTGCCAGCAGTGAAAGAAGCGCCAGCAATCAGCCCCAGCATTTT. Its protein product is CASSERSASNQPQHF. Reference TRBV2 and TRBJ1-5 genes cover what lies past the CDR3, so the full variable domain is EPEVTQTPSHQVTQMGQEVILRCVPISNHLYFYWYRQILGQKVEFLVSFYNNEISEKSEIFDDQFSVERPDGSNFTLKIRSTKLEDSAMYFCASSERSASNQPQHFGDGTRLSIL.